This section outlines one T cell receptor beta chain sequence together with its context. Its antigen is still unknown. Base qualities are missing; no much larger clone stands one base away. The data originate from a study of vaccination and CD4 T cells after COVID-19 (dated by TCRdb to 2022 to 2024). In the study overall: Convalescent patients had a positive SARS-CoV-2 result on nasal swab PCR, and of these patients, several had mild disease and one had severe disease. Post-vaccine blood samples were collected a median of around 70 days after the second vaccine dose, ranging from about 12 to 241 days. Six males and four females were included in the convalescent cohort, with two Hispanic individuals, seven Caucasians, two Asians and one multiracial person represented. Participants got two doses of the Pfizer-BioNTech BNT162b2 vaccine (n=8) or two doses of the Moderna mRNA-1273 vaccine (n=2). The cultures were stimulated with overlapping spike peptide pools from SARS-CoV-2 and from the common cold coronaviruses HCoV-NL63, HCoV-OC43 and HCoV-229E. Control cultures received a CEFX viral epitope pool as the positive control, an HIV-1 Nef peptide pool as the negative control, or no peptide. The spike-specific CD4+ TCR repertoire was compared before and after mRNA vaccination in approximately 9 COVID-19 convalescent patients and a few infection-naive healthy vaccine recipients. Post-COVID blood samples from convalescent patients were collected a median of approximately 100 days after diagnosis, with a range of 35 to 161 days. What the authors observed across the whole study: Of the vaccine-specific clones found in convalescent patients, nearly all (304 of 307) were mono-reactive for SARS-CoV-2 spike instead of being cross-reactive with common cold coronaviruses. The median count of SARS-CoV-2-reactive clonotypes went up from 20 to 25 after infection to approximately 40 after vaccination, although the change was not significant. The study included relatively few convalescent patients and did not analyze early timepoints after natural infection. In convalescent patients, a median roughly 88% of post-vaccine SARS-CoV-2-reactive clones were detected only after vaccination, suggesting vaccine-specific priming.

The treatment or condition label, as the study defines it: roughly nine-day PBMC culture with coronavirus spike peptide pools or control peptides (ViraFEST assay). The ViraFEST assay, used in the study, expanded antigen-specific T cells with peptide pools and then identified the expanded clonotypes through TCR sequencing. The convalescent patients' positive SARS-CoV-2 PCR tests were from March to December 2020, which was before the Alpha, Beta and Delta variants emerged in the United States. Each well held fewer than 2.5 million PBMCs cultured with around 10 ug/ml peptide pools in IMDM containing approximately 4.8% human AB serum and about 10 IU/ml IL-2. Half of the culture medium was replaced with fresh IL-2-containing medium on days 3 and 7. After 9 to 11 days of culture, CD4+ T cells were isolated by negative selection with the EasySep CD4+ T cell isolation kit. PBMCs were separated from whole blood using Ficoll-Paque Plus gradient centrifugation and then either used fresh or cryopreserved at -140C. Each culture condition was generally run in triplicate wells.

Library creation used PCR. DNA from cultured CD4+ T cells was subjected to TCR sequencing with the Oncomine TCR Beta short-read assay at the Johns Hopkins FTIC core. The QIAamp micro DNA kit was used to extract genomic DNA from the cultured CD4+ T cells. Oncomine TCR Beta libraries from cultured CD4+ T cells were pooled with unique dual indexes and sequenced on an Illumina iSeq 100. The original methods were these. Non-productive sequences were removed, and CDR3s not starting with C, not ending with F or W, or shorter than 7 amino acids were discarded. The MANAFEST web application was used to identify antigen-specific clonotypes by comparing peptide-stimulated wells against reference wells and other culture wells. To be called positive, a clone needed an FDR below 0.05, an odds ratio above 5, and a productive frequency above 0.1% in at least two of three replicate wells. A clonotype was classed as cross-reactive if the clonotype showed significant expansion both in SARS-CoV-2 spike wells and in at least one common cold coronavirus spike condition. CDR3 homology was assessed with Levenshtein distances (stringdist) and unrooted phylogenetic trees (ape) in R version 3.6.1. Using fastp trimming at Q25 and MiXCR clonotype assembly, TCRdb reanalyzed the public sequencing data and kept in-frame beta chains. Identical CDR3 protein sequences are pooled into one entry, listed with their most common genes and DNA. V and J calls and clone size were set by TCRdb, not the authors. The sample table records about 14,000 distinct CDR3 sequences; under 25% of these occur just once. The ten most abundant clones make up roughly 15% of the sample.

The germline V gene provides CDR1 MNHNS and CDR2 SASEGT. Counted from cysteine to phenylalanine, this CDR3 has 15 amino acids. Only the CDR3 portion is preserved as DNA: 45 bases, with reading frame beginning at the first base. Trimmed from V: 7 bases; trimmed from J: 0 bases; junction bases lacking a gene match: 6. The clonotype comes from a human donor with COVID-19. Input material: cultured CD4+ T cells from blood. The chain uses TRBV6-1 and TRBJ2-7, and 10 junction bases match TRBD2. CDR3 protein: CASTSLAGNSYEQYF. The nucleotide sequence reads TGTGCCAGCACCTCACTAGCGGGGAACTCCTACGAGCAGTACTTC.